Described below is a single TCR beta chain sequence and its context. The antigen it recognizes is unknown. No much larger clone exists at a distance of one base, and base qualities are not known. The source of the sample is a study of T-cell reconstitution after alpha-beta-depleted transplantation in children (dated by TCRdb to 2016 to 2018). About the investigation overall: T-cell immune reconstitution after TCRalphabeta/CD19-depleted allogeneic hematopoietic cell transplantation in children was quantitatively tracked in the study by means of TCR repertoire profiling. Findings and caveats that apply to the study as a whole: In some patients, high TCRbeta diversity at day 60 was attributed to recipient T cells and intrathymic progenitors that had survived conditioning. Over the following months the frequencies of hyperexpanded clones went down, and after one year T-cell counts and TCRbeta diversity were mostly credited to newly produced T cells. The apparently early alphabetaT-cell count recovery about two months after transplant was reportedly dependent on only several hundred rapidly expanded clones derived from non-depleted graft cells.

Library preparation used PCR. Sequenced using an Illumina HiSeq 2500. To normalize quantification of the TCRbeta repertoire, the TCR libraries were built with molecular barcoding that relied on unique molecular identifiers. TCRdb reran the public reads through fastp at Q25 and MiXCR, keeping productive beta chains. Each CDR3 protein gets just one entry, which takes the most common genes and DNA from the rows behind it. This sample is represented by around 370,000 distinct CDR3 sequences; 15% to 20% of them were singletons. The ten largest clones take up about 41% of the sample. There are 15 amino acids in the CDR3, from cysteine to phenylalanine inclusive. CDR3 DNA only is kept here, 45 bases in frame from base 1. Clipping removes 6 bases from V and 8 bases from J, with 14 as the unmatched junction base count. The germline V gene encodes CDR1 DFQATT and CDR2 SNEGSKA (reference sequence). The treatment or condition tag for this specimen amounts to: allogeneic hematopoietic cell transplantation with graft depleted of TCRalphabeta T cells and CD19 B cells. The transplant recipients were children given TCRalphabeta/CD19-depleted allogeneic hematopoietic cell grafts.

Rearrangement joined TRBV20-1 to TRBJ2-1; 9 central bases correspond to TRBD2. The receptor was isolated from a male patient under 10 years old who had a stem cell transplant for acute lymphoblastic leukemia, so the T cells may come from the graft donor. Sequenced here: PBMCs, mostly from graft donor cells, sampled 360 days after TCRalphabeta/CD19-depleted stem cell transplant. The CDR3 reads CSARTTSGSNDEQFF. The base sequence is TGCAGTGCCAGGACGACTAGCGGTTCCAATGATGAGCAGTTCTTC.